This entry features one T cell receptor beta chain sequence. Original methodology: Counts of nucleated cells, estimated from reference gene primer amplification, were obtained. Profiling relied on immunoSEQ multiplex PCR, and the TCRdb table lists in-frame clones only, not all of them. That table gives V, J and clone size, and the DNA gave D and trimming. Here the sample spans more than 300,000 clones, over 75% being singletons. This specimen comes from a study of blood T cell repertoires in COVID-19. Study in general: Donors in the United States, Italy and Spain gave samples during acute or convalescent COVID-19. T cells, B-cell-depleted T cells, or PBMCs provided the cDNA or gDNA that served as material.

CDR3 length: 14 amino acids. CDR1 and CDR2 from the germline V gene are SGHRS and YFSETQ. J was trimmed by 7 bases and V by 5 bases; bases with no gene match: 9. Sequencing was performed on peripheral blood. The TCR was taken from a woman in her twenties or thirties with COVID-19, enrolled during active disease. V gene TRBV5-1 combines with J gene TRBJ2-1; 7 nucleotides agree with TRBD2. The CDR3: CASSDPTGGNEQFF. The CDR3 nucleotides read TGCGCCAGCAGTGACCCGACCGGGGGGAATGAGCAGTTCTTC. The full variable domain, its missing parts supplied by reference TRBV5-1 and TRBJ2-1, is KAGVTQTPRYLIKTRGQQVTLSCSPISGHRSVSWYQQTPGQGLQFLFEYFSETQRNKGNFPGRFSGRQFSNSRSEMNVSTLELGDSALYLCASSDPTGGNEQFFGPGTRLTVL.